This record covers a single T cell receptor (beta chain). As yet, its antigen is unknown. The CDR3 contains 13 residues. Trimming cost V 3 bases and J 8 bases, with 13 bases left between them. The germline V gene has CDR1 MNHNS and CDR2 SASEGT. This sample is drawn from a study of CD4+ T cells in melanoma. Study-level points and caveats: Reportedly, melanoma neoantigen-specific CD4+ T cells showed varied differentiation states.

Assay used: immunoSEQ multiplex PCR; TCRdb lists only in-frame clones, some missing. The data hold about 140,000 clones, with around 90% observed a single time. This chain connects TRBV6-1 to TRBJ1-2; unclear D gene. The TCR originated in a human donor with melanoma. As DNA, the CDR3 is TGTGCCAGCAGTGAGCTCATAGGTAGCGGCTACACCTTC. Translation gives CASSELIGSGYTF.